The next 22 T cell receptor beta chains were all read from a single sample in a study of identical twins. TCRdb reanalysed the 5' RACE reads using MiXCR and keeps one entry per CDR3 protein. This table holds some 230,000 distinct CDR3 sequences, 5.5% to 7.5% found once. The same sample was also used in a study of T cells expressing NK-cell markers.

The sample consisted of CD8+ T cells sorted from blood. These receptors all come from a woman aged 18-29 years in good health.

This clonotype appeared a few times. The chain uses TRBV20-1 and TRBJ2-7; TRBD2 matches 9 bases. Losses at the gene ends were 6 bases for V and 5 bases for J; bases not matched to a gene: 5. The germline gives CDR1 DFQATT, CDR2 SNEGSKA (reference sequence). This CDR3 is 12 amino acids long. Written as DNA, the CDR3 is TGCAGTGCGGGACTAGCTGTCAACGAGCAGTACTTC. It is translated as CSAGLAVNEQYF.

This chain joins TRBV3-1 and TRBJ2-1, with D tentatively TRBD1 or TRBD2 (6 bases each). Germline values: CDR1 LGHDT, CDR2 YNNKEL (reference sequence). CDR3 length equals 17 residues. The V gene lost 10 bases and the J gene lost 9 bases, with 31 bases spanning the gap. The CDR3 loop reads CATTQQVPGAHGSEQFF. DNA for the CDR3: TGTGCCACCACCCAACAGGTACCGGGGGCACATGGTAGTGAGCAGTTCTTC.

This clonotype turned up a few times. The junction differs from germline at one of its ends, possibly a read error. The genes are TRBV9 and TRBJ2-1; 7 nucleotides line up with TRBD1. Per the germline V gene, CDR1 is SGDLS and CDR2 is YYNGEE. The CDR3 is 12 residues long. In DNA form, the CDR3 reads TGTGCCAGCAGCGTGAGACAGGGCGGTTTGCAATTC. The encoded protein is CASSVRQGGLQF.

V usage is TRBV6-5 and J usage is TRBJ1-1; D uncertain. Germline V lookup: CDR1 MNHEY, CDR2 SVGAGI. The CDR3 is 13 residues long. Between the trimmed V and J ends, which lost 2 bases and 11 bases, there was a span of 15 bases. CDR3 nucleotides: TGTGCCAGCAGTTACCGCGACCGTTTGGATGCTTTCTTT. Translation: CASSYRDRLDAFF.

V usage is TRBV7-8 and J usage is TRBJ2-1; D tentatively reads TRBD1 or TRBD2 (7 bases each). CDR1 and CDR2 (germline): SGHVS, FQNEAQ. V was pared by 5 bases and J by 4 bases, with 18 bases between. The CDR3 totals 16 residues. The CDR3 region is CASSPSGGGKYNEQFF. CDR3 bases: TGTGCCAGCAGCCCCTCAGGGGGAGGGAAATACAATGAGCAGTTCTTC.

The chain is built from TRBV4-2 and TRBJ1-5; D uncertain. The CDR3 runs to 15 residues. The germline V gene has CDR1 LGHNA and CDR2 YNFKEQ. V shed 0 bases and J shed 3 bases, with 9 bases lying between them. The CDR3 reads CASSQEAGFNQPQHF. Written as DNA, the CDR3 is TGTGCCAGCAGCCAAGAAGCCGGTTTCAATCAGCCCCAGCATTTT.

At least ten counts were recorded for this clonotype. The V and J genes are TRBV13 and TRBJ2-1; no definite D call. The CDR3 has 13 residues. Trimming took off 3 bases at V and 0 bases at J, with 3 bases between the two ends. In germline, CDR1 is PRHDT, CDR2 FYEKMQ (reference sequence). The chain's CDR3 is CASSFNSYNEQFF. The CDR3 DNA reads as TGTGCCAGCAGCTTTAACTCCTACAATGAGCAGTTCTTC.

The gene calls are TRBV7-8 and TRBJ1-1; D ambiguous. V dropped 5 bases and J dropped 11 bases, with 21 bases sitting between them. The CDR3 runs to 14 residues. CDR1 is SGHVS and CDR2 is FQNEAQ in the germline V gene. CDR3 in amino acids: CASSLLGGTVEAFF. DNA of the CDR3: TGTGCCAGCAGCCTTCTGGGAGGCACAGTTGAGGCTTTCTTT.

In this sample, this clonotype turned up many times. The DNA for the CDR3 is TGTGCCAGCAGGGTGCTTAACAATGAGCAGTTCTTC. It translates to CASRVLNNEQFF. V and J are TRBV7-9 and TRBJ2-1; D unresolved. Germline CDR1 SEHNR, CDR2 FQNEAQ (reference sequence). The CDR3 runs 12 residues. The V end was cut by 6 bases, the J end by 5 bases, with 8 bases between. The whole variable domain, remainder taken from reference TRBV7-9 and TRBJ2-1, is DTGVSQNPRHKITKRGQNVTFRCDPISEHNRLYWYRQTLGQGPEFLTYFQNEAQLEKSRLLSDRFSAERPKGSFSTLEIQRTEQGDSAMYLCASRVLNNEQFFGPGTRLTVL.

The sample holds a few counts of this clonotype. The chain links TRBV5-5 to TRBJ2-1; TRBD2 matches at 7 bases. The length of the CDR3 is 14 residues. Germline values: CDR1 SGHKS, CDR2 YYEKEE (reference sequence). The V segment lost 1 base and the J segment 9 bases; nucleotides outside the gene matches: 7. The CDR3 protein is CASSLRDYHPEQFF. The CDR3 bases are TGTGCCAGCAGCTTGAGGGACTACCACCCTGAGCAGTTCTTC. Variable domain in full (rest from reference TRBV5-5 and TRBJ2-1): DAGVTQSPTHLIKTRGQQVTLRCSPISGHKSVSWYQQVLGQGPQFIFQYYEKEERGRGNFPDRFSARQFPNYSSELNVNALLLGDSALYLCASSLRDYHPEQFFGPGTRLTVL.

This clonotype was seen repeatedly, ten times or more. The rearrangement uses TRBV5-1 and TRBJ1-1; D call uncertain. The V gene's germline CDR1 is SGHRS and CDR2 YFSETQ. The V gene lost 4 bases and the J gene lost 1 base, with 14 bases spanning the gap. The CDR3 length is 15 residues. The CDR3 is CASSPTTSGNTEAFF. The CDR3 coding sequence is TGCGCCAGCAGCCCCACGACGTCGGGGAACACTGAAGCTTTCTTT.

This clonotype was recorded a few times. The rearrangement joins TRBV27 to TRBJ1-1, with D tentatively TRBD1 (6 bases). Germline lookup yields CDR1 MNHEY and CDR2 SMNVEV (reference sequence). The CDR3 length is 13 residues. Trimming removed 1 base from V and 5 bases from J, with 8 bases in between. CDR3 sequence reads: CASSLYRVTEAFF. The CDR3 DNA follows: TGTGCCAGCAGTTTATACAGGGTTACTGAAGCTTTCTTT.

This clonotype was counted between two and nine times. The rearrangement links TRBV13 to TRBJ1-1, with D possibly TRBD1 on 6 matching bases. The CDR3 has 11 residues. The V end lost 11 bases, the J end lost 1 base, and 8 bases lay between the germline ends. Germline CDR1 reads PRHDT; CDR2 reads FYEKMQ (reference sequence). CDR3 residues: CAATGNTEAFF. Here the CDR3 DNA reads TGTGCCGCGACAGGGAACACTGAAGCTTTCTTT. The full variable domain, completed using reference TRBV13 and TRBJ1-1, is AAGVIQSPRHLIKEKRETATLKCYPIPRHDTVYWYQQGPGQDPQFLISFYEKMQSDKGSIPDRFSAQQFSDYHSELNMSSLELGDSALYFCAATGNTEAFFGQGTRLTVV.

The chain combines TRBV29-1 with TRBJ2-7, with 9 bases fitting TRBD1. J was trimmed by 5 bases and V by 8 bases; bases with no gene match: 13. The CDR3 sequence is 14 residues long. Germline CDR1 and CDR2: SQVTM and ANQGSEA. CDR3 region: CSIRVLGQGDEQYF. In nucleotides, the CDR3 is TGCAGCATTCGCGTATTGGGACAGGGCGACGAGCAGTACTTC.

This chain uses TRBV5-6 with TRBJ2-7; 15 bases align to TRBD2. V was pared by 3 bases and J by 1 base, with 2 bases of the junction left unmatched. Germline assignment: CDR1 SGHDT and CDR2 YYEEEE. The CDR3 runs 16 residues. CDR3 coding DNA: TGTGCCAGCAGCTGGGGGACTAGCGGGGGGTCCTACGAGCAGTACTTC. Amino acid sequence: CASSWGTSGGSYEQYF.

The genes are TRBV7-6 and TRBJ2-2; the D gene is possibly TRBD1 (5 bases). Between the trimmed V and J ends, which lost 5 bases and 7 bases, there was a span of 26 bases. The CDR3 has 18 residues. Germline assignment: CDR1 SGHVS and CDR2 FNYEAQ. CDR3 loop: CASSNVFRVSGSGGELFF. The CDR3 bases are TGTGCCAGCAGCAACGTTTTCAGGGTATCAGGATCGGGCGGGGAGCTGTTTTTT. Supplemented by reference TRBV7-6 and TRBJ2-2, the full variable domain reads GAGVSQSPRYKVTKRGQDVALRCDPISGHVSLYWYRQALGQGPEFLTYFNYEAQQDKSGLPNDRFSAERPEGSISTLTIQRTEQRDSAMYRCASSNVFRVSGSGGELFFGEGSRLTVL.

The gene calls are TRBV7-9 and TRBJ1-1; possibly TRBD1 for D (5 bases). The CDR3 contains 15 residues. V was trimmed by 5 bases and J by 0 bases, leaving 13 bases between them. The germline gives CDR1 SEHNR, CDR2 FQNEAQ (reference sequence). CDR3 region: CASSRPQGLNTEAFF. The CDR3 nucleotides are TGTGCCAGCAGCCGCCCGCAGGGCCTGAACACTGAAGCTTTCTTT.

The V and J genes are TRBV20-1 and TRBJ2-1; TRBD2 agrees at 10 bases. The trim removed 4 bases at V and 4 bases at J, leaving 4 bases unmatched. The CDR3 extends over 14 amino acids. Germline V gene data show CDR1 as DFQATT and CDR2 as SNEGSKA (reference sequence). The CDR3 nucleotides read TGCAGTGCTAACGGACTAGCGGATTACAATGAGCAGTTCTTC. Translated: CSANGLADYNEQFF.

This clonotype was picked up a small number of times. This chain connects TRBV27 to TRBJ2-1; D remains ambiguous. This CDR3 has 12 residues. V was trimmed by 5 bases and J by 9 bases, leaving 11 bases between them. From germline, CDR1 is MNHEY and CDR2 SMNVEV (reference sequence). For the CDR3, the DNA is TGTGCCAGCAGTCCAAGCCGTCCTGAGCAGTTCTTC. It codes for CASSPSRPEQFF.

This clonotype was observed at least ten times. This chain connects TRBV7-3 to TRBJ2-3; D gene unclear. With 0 bases removed from V and 4 bases from J, the gap between germline ends came to 11 bases. This CDR3 comprises 15 residues. CDR1 and CDR2 (germline): SGHTA, FQGTGA. In nucleotides, the CDR3 is TGTGCCAGCAGCTTAACGGGTGCTCCTGCAGATACGCAGTATTTT. Protein product: CASSLTGAPADTQYF. Using reference TRBV7-3 and TRBJ2-3 for the parts outside the CDR3, the full variable domain is GAGVSQTPSNKVTEKGKYVELRCDPISGHTALYWYRQSLGQGPEFLIYFQGTGAADDSGLPNDRFFAVRPEGSVSTLKIQRTERGDSAVYLCASSLTGAPADTQYFGPGTRLTVL.

This clonotype was detected only a few times. This chain uses TRBV30 with TRBJ2-1, with D possibly matching TRBD2 (5 bases). There are 14 residues in the CDR3. Germline V gene lookup returns CDR1 GTSNPN and CDR2 SVGIG (reference sequence). Between the trimmed V and J ends, which lost 5 bases and 10 bases, there was a span of 21 bases. The CDR3: CAWGPSPNLWEQFF. DNA of the CDR3: TGTGCCTGGGGACCTAGCCCGAATCTTTGGGAGCAGTTCTTC. The variable domain in full, with the rest retrieved from reference TRBV30 and TRBJ2-1, is SQTIHQWPATLVQPVGSPLSLECTVEGTSNPNLYWYRQAAGRGLQLLFYSVGIGQISSEVPQNLSASRPQDRQFILSSKKLLLSDSGFYLCAWGPSPNLWEQFFGPGTRLTVL.

This clonotype was counted ten times or more. The V and J genes are TRBV12-3 or TRBV12-4 and TRBJ1-1; D unclear. This CDR3 is built from 14 residues. V dropped 2 bases and J dropped 1 base, with 8 bases sitting between them. CDR3 in DNA: TGTGCCAGCAGTTTACGTTCCGGGAACACTGAAGCTTTCTTT. Residues: CASSLRSGNTEAFF.